The T cell receptor (beta chain) described here comes from a study of cytomegalovirus exposure and HLA in healthy donors. The germline gives CDR1 LNHDA, CDR2 SQIVND (reference sequence). The V gene lost 6 bases and the J gene lost 4 bases, with 16 bases spanning the gap. The CDR3 runs to 14 residues. Study-level findings and limits: TRBV6-2, TRBV6-3 and other indistinguishable V segments were excluded. The only immune exposure information that was available was CMV serostatus.

All donors participated as healthy donors of bone marrow. The PCR contained 60 Vbeta and 13 Jbeta primers. Only in-frame clones appear in the TCRdb table, and some are missing; sequencing was by immunoSEQ multiplex PCR. The table records about 98,000 clones, around 67% of them present only once. Concerning this clone: What it binds is not known.

The receptor was isolated from a man aged 50 to 59 in good health and CMV-seronegative. Sequencing was performed on PBMCs. V gene TRBV19 combines with J gene TRBJ2-7; the D gene is possibly TRBD2 (7 bases). The CDR3: CASSQFGGLYEQYF. In DNA form, the CDR3 reads TGTGCCAGTAGCCAGTTCGGGGGGCTATACGAGCAGTACTTC.